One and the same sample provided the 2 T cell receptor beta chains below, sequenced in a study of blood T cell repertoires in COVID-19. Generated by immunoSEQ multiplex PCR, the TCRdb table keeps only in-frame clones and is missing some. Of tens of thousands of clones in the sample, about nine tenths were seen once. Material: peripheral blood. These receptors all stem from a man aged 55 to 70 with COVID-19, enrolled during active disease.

For the CDR3, the DNA is TGTGCCAGCAGCTTGGACAGGAATGAAAAACTGTTTTTT. Translation: CASSLDRNEKLFF. V and J are TRBV5-8 and TRBJ1-4; TRBD1 might be the D (5 bases). Trimming removed 0 bases from V and 5 bases from J, with 5 bases in between. This CDR3 contains 13 residues. Germline V gene data show CDR1 as SGHTS and CDR2 as YDEGEE.

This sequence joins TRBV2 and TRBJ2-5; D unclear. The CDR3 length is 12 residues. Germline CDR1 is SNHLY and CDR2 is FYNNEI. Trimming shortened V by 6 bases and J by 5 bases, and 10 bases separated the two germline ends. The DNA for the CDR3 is TGTGCCAGCAGCGCGATGTTGGAGACCCAGTACTTC. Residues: CASSAMLETQYF.